This TCR beta chain stems from a study of CD8+ T cells in alopecia areata listed by TCRdb under 2018. With regard to the full study: The treated patients took part in an open-label pilot trial in which moderate-to-severe alopecia areata was treated with oral tofacitinib at 5 to 10 mg twice daily. Scalp tissue and sorted CD4+ and CD8+ peripheral blood T cells from patchy and totalis/universalis alopecia areata patients and from healthy controls were covered by human TCRbeta sequencing. Tofacitinib-treated patients had biopsies at baseline and at 4 and 24 weeks of treatment, with a later scalp biopsy in several patients. The study used high-throughput TCRbeta sequencing to examine T cell clonal expansion in alopecia areata, in both the C3H/HeJ mouse model and human patients. Scalp clonality was compared among normal scalp (n=4), patchy alopecia areata scalp (n=8), and alopecia totalis/universalis scalp (n=8). RNA was extracted with the PAXgene miRNA kit for fixed scalp, the miRNeasy kit for PBMCs, and the RNeasy kit for mouse skin. Patients stayed on tofacitinib for 6 to 18 months and then had 6 months of follow-up off drug so that delayed response and recurrence could be assessed. immunoSEQ multiplex PCR using 35 Vbeta forward primers and 13 Jbeta reverse primers was used to amplify TCRbeta CDR3 regions. General conclusions and limits of the study: Unlike mouse skin, which is dominated by gammadelta T cells, normal human skin has resident alphabeta T cells that are also sequenced, and this complicates analysis of the scalp TCR repertoire. Compared with normal scalp, lesional scalp had higher clonality and more expanded CD8+ clones, particularly in alopecia totalis/universalis, a pattern that suggests antigenic drive. TCR sequences shared between patients were less clear than in mice, possibly partly because of HLA diversity in the patient population.

Peripheral blood and lesional scalp punch biopsies were obtained from patients with alopecia areata. PBMCs were isolated by density centrifugation and stained for CD3, CD4 and CD8, and CD4+ and CD8+ T cells were sorted on a FACSAria. This clone was detected many times. Its antigen has not been determined. Base qualities were left out, and no much larger clone turns up one base away. Receptor libraries were prepared by the immunoSEQ multiplex PCR assay. RNA was extracted from all samples and reverse transcribed into cDNA, which served as template for TCR sequencing. First-strand cDNA was synthesized with SuperScript III using a 2:1 mix of oligo-dT and random hexamers. A synthetic immune receptor repertoire was used to gauge amplification bias, and whatever bias remained was removed computationally. Under the source paper's analysis protocol: After raw reads were preprocessed to remove errors, the CDR3 was defined following IMGT conventions as running from the conserved cysteine to phenylalanine. Clonality was calculated as 1 minus Shannon entropy normalized by log2 of the number of productive unique TCRs. Whether scalp clones were CD4 or CD8 was inferred by matching scalp TCRbeta sequences against CD4 and CD8 repertoires sorted from blood. The clones in this table, taken by TCRdb from immuneACCESS, are in-frame only. Not every clone is retained; where verified, under half of the shortfall comes from an unresolved V gene, and the cause of the rest is unknown. V, J and clone size are those of that table, while D and trimming were read from the DNA. Across this sample there are 75,000 to 100,000 clones, with 35% to 45% seen only once. Almost 0.8% of the sample lies in the top ten.

CDR1 is given as SGHAT and CDR2 as FQNNGV, both from the germline V gene. Taken from cysteine to phenylalanine, the CDR3 has 16 residues. The only DNA kept is the CDR3, 48 bases in frame from the first base. V gives up 4 bases and J gives up 3 bases, and the segment between their germline ends measures 18 bases. The sample was CD4+ T cells sorted from blood. The receptor was isolated from a human donor with alopecia areata. The V and J segments used are TRBV11-2 and TRBJ2-5; TRBD1 could be the D gene, as 7 bases match. The CDR3 protein sequence reads: CASSSLNQGGEETQYF. The nucleotide sequence is given as TGTGCCAGCAGCTCCCTCAACCAGGGGGGAGAAGAGACCCAGTACTTC.